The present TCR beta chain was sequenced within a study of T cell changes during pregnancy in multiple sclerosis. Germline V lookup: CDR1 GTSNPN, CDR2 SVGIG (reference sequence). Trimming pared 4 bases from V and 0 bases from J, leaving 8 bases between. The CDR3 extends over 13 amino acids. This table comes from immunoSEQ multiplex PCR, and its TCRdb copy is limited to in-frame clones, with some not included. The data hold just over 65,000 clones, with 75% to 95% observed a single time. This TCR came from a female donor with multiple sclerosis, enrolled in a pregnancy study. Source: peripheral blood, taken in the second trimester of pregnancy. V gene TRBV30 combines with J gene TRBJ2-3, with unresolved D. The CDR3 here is CAWNHLSTDTQYF. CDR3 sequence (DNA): TGTGCCTGGAACCACCTAAGCACAGATACGCAGTATTTT.